The rows below give T cell receptor beta chains drawn from one sample of a study of tumor-infiltrating lymphocytes in primary liver carcinoma. From the multiplex PCR reads, TCRdb called clonotypes with MiXCR, one entry per CDR3 protein. The table has more than 150,000 distinct CDR3 sequences, around 60% seen once. What was sequenced was peripheral blood. Source of these receptors: a man aged 40-49 years with primary liver carcinoma and hepatitis B virus infection. CDR3s include the opening cysteine and the closing phenylalanine or tryptophan. A D gene is named only where the DNA matches it firmly. The listing skips clone size in some rows; elsewhere it reads once, few, many or a size class.

v_gene,abundance,d_gene,j_gene,CDR3nt,CDR3aa
TRBV11-2,-,TRBD1,TRBJ2-3,TGTGCCAGCAGCTTAGAAGGCAGGGGGCGTAGCACAGATACACAGTGTTTT,CASSLEGRGRSTDTQCF
TRBV25-1,-,-,TRBJ1-2,TGTGCCAGCAGTGAGGGGGGAACGGTCTATGGCTACACCTTC,CASSEGGTVYGYTF
TRBV4-1,-,-,TRBJ2-7,TGCGCCAGCAGCCAAGGGACGGGGTCTAGCAGGAGGGCCTACGAGCAGTACTTC,CASSQGTGSSRRAYEQYF
TRBV6-6,-,-,TRBJ1-1,TGTCCCAGCAGTTACGCCAGGGACACTGAAGCTTTCTTT,CPSSYARDTEAFF
TRBV6-5,-,-,TRBJ1-4,TGTGCCAGCAGCCCCGGGACGGCTACTTGGAATGAAAAAGTGTTTTTT,CASSPGTATWNEKVFF
TRBV7-8,-,-,TRBJ2-1,TGTGCCAGCAGCTTAAGTGTGGGGCTACTCTCCGATGAGCAGTTCTTC,CASSLSVGLLSDEQFF
TRBV4-1,-,-,TRBJ2-7,TGCGCCAGCAGCCAAGTCGGCTGGGGTCAGGACGAGCAGTACTTC,CASSQVGWGQDEQYF
TRBV11-2,-,TRBD2,TRBJ2-1,TGTGTCAGCAGCTCAATAGCGGGAGATGAGCAGTTCTTC,CVSSSIAGDEQFF
TRBV7-9,-,-,TRBJ2-7,TGTGCCAGCAGCCGCGGGGACAGCTCCTACGAGCAGTACTTC,CASSRGDSSYEQYF
TRBV7-8,few,TRBD1,TRBJ2-3,TGTGCCAGCAGCGCGGGACAGGGGGTAACAGATACGCAGTATTTT,CASSAGQGVTDTQYF
TRBV10-2,few,-,TRBJ1-1,TGCGCCAGCAGTGAGTGGTTGAACACTGAAGCTTTCTTT,CASSEWLNTEAFF
TRBV6-5,-,-,TRBJ2-7,TGTGCCAGCACTTCCGGCCATTCCTACGAGCAGTACTTC,CASTSGHSYEQYF
TRBV11-2,-,-,TRBJ2-1,TGCGCCAGCAGCATAGGGACCCTAGAGAGATACAATGAGCAGCTCTTC,CASSIGTLERYNEQLF
TRBV29-1,many,-,TRBJ2-5,TGCAGCGTTAAGCTACTGACAGGTATCCAAGAGACCCAGTACTTC,CSVKLLTGIQETQYF